The text below deals with one T cell receptor (beta chain). Its antigen is not yet known. Base qualities are not provided; no much larger clone lies one nucleotide away. Inclusive of the bounding cysteine and phenylalanine, the CDR3 is 17 residues long. Only the CDR3 DNA stays, 51 bases, in frame from base 1. From the germline V gene, CDR1 is MDHEN and CDR2 is SYDVKM. The junction carries 19 bases between V and J, which are trimmed by 1 base and 4 bases respectively. TCRbeta CDR3 regions were amplified from genomic DNA using the immunoSEQ Assay, a bias-controlled multiplex PCR. Per the authors' processing: The number of nucleated cells in each sample was estimated by amplification of reference gene primers within the assay. To quantify the absolute abundance of each unique TCRbeta CDR3 rearrangement, sequence reads were collapsed and filtered. For each sample, productive Simpson clonality was calculated as the square root of Simpson's diversity index across productive rearrangements. Held by TCRdb, this immuneACCESS table contains in-frame sequences only and omits some clones. Under half of the omission traces to an unresolved V gene where checked; the cause of the rest is unknown. V, J and clone size were drawn from that table, and D and trimming were deduced from the DNA. Counted in this sample were roughly 170,000 clones; around 88% of them appeared once. Approximately 4% of the sample belongs to the ten largest clones.

Participants in the prospective study were aged roughly 18 to 100 years, lived in under 30 United States geographic areas, and enrolled through a virtual design. Cohort assignment in the prospective study relied on participant-reported clinical history from a screening survey and a study questionnaire. In the prospective study, mobile phlebotomists collected whole blood, serum and a nasopharyngeal or oropharyngeal swab from each participant. Additional blood draws and questionnaires over an approximately 2-month period could optionally be provided by prospective study participants. Prospective study blood samples were shipped either frozen or at room temperature before DNA extraction. This sample was included in a study of blood T cell repertoires in COVID-19 (dated by TCRdb to the early 2020s). General notes on the study: The collaborator samples originated in the United States, Italy and Spain and spanned the acute and convalescent phases of COVID-19. Samples came from the ongoing ImmuneRACE study (first 160 participants) plus 1,254 subjects from 6 global collaborators. A de-identified subject ID, COVID-19 status, age in years and sex were almost always included in the sample metadata. The material from the prospective study consisted of cDNA or gDNA derived from T cells, B-cell-depleted T cells, or PBMCs. The repertoires were released in a freely available public database intended as a resource for research on the immune response to SARS-CoV-2. HLA class I and class II types, where available, came from metadata supplied by the sample provider rather than from assay-based typing. Deeply sampled blood TCRbeta repertoires from subjects exposed to, actively infected with, or recovered from COVID-19 were included in the dataset.

Beyond this particular receptor, the publication reports: Clinical and demographic metadata were provided uncurated, with the amount varying by source and participant.

The sample was PBMCs or T cells enriched from blood (not recorded which). This clonotype was sampled from a woman aged 50 to 65 in a cohort exposed to, infected with or recovered from COVID-19 (not recorded which). The receptor chain draws on TRBV28 and TRBJ1-2; TRBD1 is a possible D gene, resting on 5 matching bases. The nucleotide sequence is TGTGCCAGCAGTTTATCCGCGGGAGTCAGGGAGGCCTATGGCTACACCTTC. This encodes CASSLSAGVREAYGYTF.